This is a list of T cell receptor beta chains from one sample in a study of read filtering for tumor transcriptome and immune sequencing. Using its own MiXCR run on the reads, TCRdb lists one record per CDR3 protein. The sample has fewer than 150,000 distinct CDR3 sequences; 10% to 15% are singletons. Sequenced material: a population of CD138-negative cells sorted from bone marrow. These TCRs come from a donor at least 40 years old with multiple myeloma. Each CDR3 is given with its conserved first and last residue. A D gene is named only where the DNA matches it firmly. Clone sizes are given selectively: once, few, many, or a class where the clone is expanded.

v_gene,j_gene,abundance,d_gene,CDR3nt,CDR3aa
TRBV4-1,TRBJ2-5,many,TRBD2,TGCGCCAGCAGTCTAGCGGGAGTAGAAGAGACCCAGTACTTC,CASSLAGVEETQYF
TRBV5-1,TRBJ1-1,many,-,TGCGCCAGCAGCTTGTTGGGGGGGAACACTGAAGCTTTCTTT,CASSLLGGNTEAFF
TRBV29-1,TRBJ1-1,many,-,TGCAGCGTAGGAGGTCCTATTGGCACTGAAGCTTTCTTT,CSVGGPIGTEAFF
TRBV11-2,TRBJ2-7,many,TRBD2,TGTGCCAGCAGCTACTTCCAGGGGACTAGCGGGAGGGAGCAGTACTTC,CASSYFQGTSGREQYF
TRBV7-9,TRBJ1-4,many,-,TGTGCCAGCAGCTTAGTAGAGTCCGCCTCTGAACTGTTTTTT,CASSLVESASELFF
TRBV2,TRBJ2-3,many,TRBD1,TGTGCCAGCAGTGCGGACAGGGGGACAGATACGCAGTATTTT,CASSADRGTDTQYF
TRBV29-1,TRBJ2-5,-,TRBD1,TGCAGCTCTAGGGCAGGGGGCAGGGAGACCCAGTACTTC,CSSRAGGRETQYF
TRBV30,TRBJ2-7,few,TRBD1,TGTGCCTGGAGTAACCGGGACAGGGGAAAGCAGTACTTC,CAWSNRDRGKQYF
TRBV3-1,TRBJ2-5,many,TRBD2,TGTGCCAGCAGCCAAGATATCGGGGGAGGGGAGTCAGAGACCCAGTACTTC,CASSQDIGGGESETQYF
TRBV5-5,TRBJ2-1,many,-,TGTGCCAGCAGCGGCCGGGACAAGGGCTGGGATGAGCAGTTCTTC,CASSGRDKGWDEQFF
TRBV2,TRBJ2-1,many,-,TGTGCCAGCAGTGAAAGGCAGCAACCGTACAATGAGCAGTTCTTC,CASSERQQPYNEQFF
TRBV7-9,TRBJ2-6,many,TRBD2,TGTGCCGCGCGGGGGTTGTCTGGGGCCAACGTCCTGACTTTC,CAARGLSGANVLTF
TRBV20-1,TRBJ2-5,many,-,TGCAGTGCTGAACCGGAGGGCTCCCAAGAGACCCAGTACTTC,CSAEPEGSQETQYF
TRBV5-5,TRBJ2-2,few,TRBD2,TGTGCCAGCAGCTTCGCGGGAGTACATACCGGGGAGCTGTTTTTT,CASSFAGVHTGELFF
TRBV4-1,TRBJ1-3,few,-,TGCGCCAGCAGCAGGGTTCAAGCCTCTGGAAACACCATATATTTT,CASSRVQASGNTIYF
TRBV20-1,TRBJ2-5,few,TRBD1,TGCAGTGCCATGGACAGGGAAGAGACCCAGTACTTC,CSAMDREETQYF
TRBV9,TRBJ2-5,few,-,TGTGCCAGCGAGGACAGTGGTTTGTGGCACCAGGTCCAAGAGACCCAGTACTTC,CASEDSGLWHQVQETQYF
TRBV9,TRBJ2-5,many,-,TGTGCCAGCAGCGTAGCCGGAGGGAAAGGAGAGACCCAGTACTTC,CASSVAGGKGETQYF
TRBV28,TRBJ1-3,many,-,TGTGCCAGCAGTCACAACCCACAGCCTGGAAACACCATATATTTT,CASSHNPQPGNTIYF
TRBV4-1,TRBJ1-2,many,-,TGTGCCAGCAGCCAAGACGGGACCAGGCCCGGCCATGGCTACACCTTC,CASSQDGTRPGHGYTF
TRBV30,TRBJ1-1,many,-,TGTGCCTGGAAGGTAGTTGGGGGAGGCGGCACTGAAGCTTTCTTT,CAWKVVGGGGTEAFF
TRBV29-1,TRBJ2-7,many,-,TGCAGCGTCCGGGACGGCGATTACCTACGAGGGCAGTACTTC,CSVRDGDYLRGQYF
TRBV19,TRBJ1-5,few,-,TGTGCCAGTAGCCATACAGTGGCTAGCAATCAGCCCCAGCATTTT,CASSHTVASNQPQHF
TRBV5-4,TRBJ2-5,-,TRBD2,TGTGCCAGCAGCGCGGGACTAGCGGATCCCCTCGGGGACTTC,CASSAGLADPLGDF
TRBV29-1,TRBJ1-4,many,-,TGCAGCGTTGGGGGACTGTTTAATGAAAAACTGTTTTTT,CSVGGLFNEKLFF
TRBV27,TRBJ2-1,many,-,TGTGCCAGCAGGACAGGGAGTGCGGGAGGCAATGAGCAGTTCTTC,CASRTGSAGGNEQFF
TRBV28,TRBJ2-7,many,-,TGTGCCAGCAGTTTAGCCCTATCCCCTTACGAGCAGTACTTC,CASSLALSPYEQYF
TRBV9,TRBJ2-1,many,TRBD2,TGTGCCAGCAGCGAGGGACTACAATACTACAATGAGCAGTTCTTC,CASSEGLQYYNEQFF